This T cell receptor beta chain was recovered during a study of blood T cell repertoires in COVID-19. Study at large: The United States, Italy and Spain supplied acute and convalescent COVID-19 samples. PBMCs, B-cell-depleted T cells, or T cells were the source of the cDNA or gDNA that made up the material.

Patients from Seattle were sampled longitudinally, starting during active infection. Per the study methods: By means of reference gene primer amplification, nucleated cell counts were estimated. Only in-frame clones appear in the TCRdb table, and some are missing; sequencing was by immunoSEQ multiplex PCR. V and J calls and clone size come straight from that table; D and trimming were deduced from the DNA. The sample contains about 160,000 clones, about nine tenths of which appear only once. There are 14 residues in the CDR3. Germline CDR1 is KGHSH and CDR2 is LQKENI. The ends lost 3 bases at V and 1 base at J; junction bases unmatched: 2.

The V gene is TRBV18, the J gene TRBJ1-2; 7 nucleotides align to TRBD1. The TCR comes from a man aged 25 to 40 with COVID-19, enrolled during active disease. Sequenced material: peripheral blood. The CDR3: CASSPGQSNYGYTF. CDR3 bases: TGTGCCAGCTCACCGGGACAGAGTAACTATGGCTACACCTTC.